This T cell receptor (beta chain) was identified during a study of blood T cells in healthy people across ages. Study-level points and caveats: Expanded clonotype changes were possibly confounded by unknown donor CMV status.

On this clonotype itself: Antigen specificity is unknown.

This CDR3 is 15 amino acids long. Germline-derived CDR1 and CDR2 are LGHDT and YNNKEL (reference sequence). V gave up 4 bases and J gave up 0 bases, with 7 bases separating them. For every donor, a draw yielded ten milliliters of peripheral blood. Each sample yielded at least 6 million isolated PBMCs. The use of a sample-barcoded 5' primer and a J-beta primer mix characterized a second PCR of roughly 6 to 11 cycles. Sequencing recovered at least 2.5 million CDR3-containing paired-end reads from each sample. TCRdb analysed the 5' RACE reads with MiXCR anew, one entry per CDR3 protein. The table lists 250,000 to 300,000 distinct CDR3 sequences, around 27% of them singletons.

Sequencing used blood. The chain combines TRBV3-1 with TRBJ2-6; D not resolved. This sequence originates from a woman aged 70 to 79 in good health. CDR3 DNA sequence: TGTGCCAGCAGCCTGCTAAACTCTGGGGCCAACGTCCTGACTTTC. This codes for CASSLLNSGANVLTF. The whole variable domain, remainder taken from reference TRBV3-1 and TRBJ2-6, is DTAVSQTPKYLVTQMGNDKSIKCEQNLGHDTMYWYKQDSKKFLKIMFSYNNKELIINETVPNRFSPKSPDKAHLNLHINSLELGDSAVYFCASSLLNSGANVLTFGAGSRLTVL.